The 21 T cell receptor beta chains below were found in one sample sequenced in a study of T cells in Graves' hyperthyroidism and ophthalmopathy. RNA transcripts were the template for amplifying TCR beta CDR3 regions. The TCR CDR3 first-round RT-PCR relied on the HTBI primer set. Each CDR3 protein gets one entry after TCRdb re-called the multiplex PCR reads with MiXCR. Among 550,000 to 800,000 distinct CDR3 sequences, roughly 17% were seen once, and the ten largest hold under 8.5%. Sequenced input: blood. Every receptor here comes from a man between 18 and 29 years old with Graves' hyperthyroidism.

A few counts support this clonotype. The chain carries TRBV29-1 and TRBJ2-7; D not resolved. Looked up from germline, CDR1 is SQVTM and CDR2 is ANQGSEA. V gave up 5 bases and J gave up 0 bases, with 14 bases separating them. The CDR3 has 14 amino acids. CDR3 protein: CSVIGAFDSYEQYF. CDR3 DNA sequence: TGCAGCGTTATTGGAGCCTTCGACTCCTACGAGCAGTACTTC.

The V gene is TRBV20-1, the J gene TRBJ2-3; 7 bases match TRBD2. This CDR3 is built from 14 residues. After removal of 6 bases from V and 3 bases from J, the junction contained 9 bases not matched to a gene. Germline V lookup: CDR1 DFQATT, CDR2 SNEGSKA (reference sequence). The CDR3 DNA reads TGCAGTGCCGAGGCCCAGCGGGGAACAGATACGCAGTATTTT. Protein sequence: CSAEAQRGTDTQYF.

The table lists this clonotype with a count of one. The chain recombines TRBV7-8 with TRBJ1-2, with D tentatively TRBD1 (6 bases). CDR1 and CDR2 (germline): SGHVS, FQNEAQ. CDR3 length equals 15 residues. Trimming removed 6 bases at V and 2 bases at J, with 16 bases between. CDR3 sequence (DNA): TGTGCCAGCAGGGCGGGGGGCGCATCAAACTATGGCTACACCTTC. This gives the protein CASRAGGASNYGYTF.

This clonotype was counted many times. The genes are TRBV30 and TRBJ1-2, with D unresolved. The CDR3 has 13 residues. The V gene's germline CDR1 is GTSNPN and CDR2 SVGIG (reference sequence). The germline V and J ends were trimmed by 3 bases and 8 bases, with 16 bases remaining between them. CDR3: CAWSARSPDGYTF. CDR3 in DNA: TGTGCCTGGAGCGCCCGGTCGCCGGACGGCTACACCTTC.

The chain combines TRBV20-1 with TRBJ2-1, with D unclear. Trimming removed 5 bases from V and 8 bases from J, with 13 bases in between. Germline values: CDR1 DFQATT, CDR2 SNEGSKA (reference sequence). The CDR3 totals 12 residues. In DNA, the CDR3 is TGCAGTGCTCTGCTCCGACAACATGAGCAGTTCTTC. Protein sequence: CSALLRQHEQFF.

This clonotype was seen a handful of times. The chain is built from TRBV29-1 and TRBJ2-1; 8 bases map to TRBD2. Germline V gene lookup returns CDR1 SQVTM and CDR2 ANQGSEA. The CDR3 spans 13 residues. The junction had 6 bases not matched to a gene; V was cut back by 7 bases and J by 4 bases. CDR3 DNA: TGCAGCGCTAGACTAGCGCAGTACAATGAGCAGTTCTTC. This sequence encodes CSARLAQYNEQFF.

This clonotype was counted many times. The chain links TRBV29-1 to TRBJ2-1, with 7 bases lining up with TRBD2. Germline CDR1 and CDR2: SQVTM and ANQGSEA. The CDR3 totals 14 residues. Trimming at V came to 7 bases and at J to 2 bases, leaving 8 bases not matched to a gene. In nucleotides, the CDR3 is TGCAGCGCCCGAGGGAGGGCGACCTACAATGAGCAGTTCTTC. This sequence encodes CSARGRATYNEQFF.

This clonotype was counted ten times or more. The V call is TRBV5-1, the J call TRBJ2-3; D is undetermined. Germline V gene data show CDR1 as SGHRS and CDR2 as YFSETQ. V was pared by 4 bases and J by 6 bases, with 9 bases between. The CDR3 consists of 12 residues. CDR3 bases: TGCGCCAGCAGCCCTGGGCAGGATACGCAGTATTTT. This gives the protein CASSPGQDTQYF.

In its sample, this clonotype was seen many times. The CDR3 sequence: CASSPDPPYGYTF. The CDR3 region has the DNA TGTGCCAGCTCACCGGATCCTCCCTATGGCTACACCTTC. The V call is TRBV18, the J call TRBJ1-2; D unresolved. The length of the CDR3 is 13 residues. The germline V gene encodes CDR1 KGHSH and CDR2 LQKENI. The V and J ends lost 3 bases and 4 bases respectively, with 9 bases between them.

This clonotype was recorded many times. The rearrangement uses TRBV7-2 and TRBJ2-3, with 11 bases aligning to TRBD2. Per germline, CDR1 SGHTA and CDR2 FQGNSA. This CDR3 contains 15 residues. Trimming took 5 bases from V and 5 from J; bases not matched to a gene: 6. DNA for the CDR3: TGTGCCAGCAGCGTTAGCGGGAGGGCCGGAGATACGCAGTATTTT. Its translation: CASSVSGRAGDTQYF.

This clonotype was counted many times. This sequence joins TRBV28 and TRBJ1-1; D not resolved. Looked up from germline, CDR1 is MDHEN and CDR2 is SYDVKM. The CDR3 has 14 residues. The V gene lost 3 bases and the J gene lost 1 base, with 9 bases spanning the gap. CDR3 DNA sequence: TGTGCCAGCAGTTTCAACGAGGGGAACACTGAAGCTTTCTTT. Protein sequence: CASSFNEGNTEAFF.

This clonotype was observed many times. The chain carries TRBV28 and TRBJ2-7, with 7 bases lining up with TRBD1. Germline lookup yields CDR1 MDHEN and CDR2 SYDVKM. CDR3 size: 15 residues. J lost 3 bases, V lost 6 bases, and 11 bases had no gene match. This chain's CDR3 is CASSPAPRDSYEQYF. The CDR3 nucleotides are TGTGCCAGCAGCCCTGCCCCCCGGGACAGCTACGAGCAGTACTTC.

This clonotype was observed at least ten times. The chain couples TRBV2 to TRBJ2-7; D ambiguous. This CDR3 has 11 amino acids. Germline-derived CDR1 and CDR2 are SNHLY and FYNNEI. The V gene lost 10 bases and the J gene lost 2 bases, with 9 bases spanning the gap. The CDR3 region is CATKQTYEQYF. In nucleotides, the CDR3 is TGTGCCACCAAACAGACCTACGAGCAGTACTTC.

This clonotype was seen more than once but under ten times. V is TRBV7-2 and J is TRBJ2-4; TRBD1 aligns across 7 bases. This CDR3 has 14 residues. CDR1 is SGHTA and CDR2 is FQGNSA in the germline V gene. V was pared by 6 bases and J by 0 bases, with 2 bases of the junction left unmatched. This chain's CDR3 is CASRQGVAKNIQYF. CDR3 sequence (DNA): TGTGCCAGCAGGCAGGGGGTAGCCAAAAACATTCAGTACTTC.

This clonotype has only a few counts. CDR3 coding DNA: TGCAGTGCTAGAGACACAGGGCAGAGCTCCTACAATGAGCAGTTCTTC. Protein product: CSARDTGQSSYNEQFF. The J gene is TRBJ2-1, the V gene TRBV20-1; a weak D match, TRBD1 (6 bases). This CDR3 has 16 residues. V was cut by 0 bases and J by 0 bases, with 12 bases left in between. In germline, CDR1 is DFQATT, CDR2 SNEGSKA (reference sequence).

The rearrangement joins TRBV20-1 to TRBJ2-3; 7 nucleotides agree with TRBD2. With V trimmed by 6 bases and J by 7 bases, 16 bases remained unmatched. CDR1 and CDR2 (germline): DFQATT, SNEGSKA (reference sequence). This CDR3 is 15 amino acids long. CDR3 residues: CSASSAAGVKNTQYF. The CDR3 DNA reads TGCAGTGCCAGTTCGGCGGCGGGGGTTAAGAATACGCAGTATTTT.

The rearrangement links TRBV10-3 to TRBJ1-1, with D possibly being TRBD1 (6 bases). The V end lost 9 bases, the J end lost 4 bases, and 12 bases lay between the germline ends. The germline V gene encodes CDR1 ENHRY and CDR2 SYGVKD. This CDR3 has 12 amino acids. CDR3 DNA sequence: TGTGCCATGAGGGGGTTGGGCACTGAAGCTTTCTTT. Protein: CAMRGLGTEAFF.

In its sample, this clonotype was seen many times. This chain connects TRBV11-2 to TRBJ2-3; 10 positions agree with TRBD1. Germline lookup yields CDR1 SGHAT and CDR2 FQNNGV. The CDR3 is 14 residues long. V gave up 6 bases and J gave up 3 bases; unmatched junction bases: 3. CDR3 bases: TGTGCCAGCAGTTTGGACAGGGGGACAGATACGCAGTATTTT. Translated: CASSLDRGTDTQYF.

In this sample, this clonotype turned up many times. The rearrangement uses TRBV28 and TRBJ1-5; D is uncertain. This CDR3 has 16 residues. Germline lookup yields CDR1 MDHEN and CDR2 SYDVKM. The V gene lost 2 bases and the J gene lost 0 bases, with 11 bases spanning the gap. The CDR3 reads CASSLAAVFSNQPQHF. DNA of the CDR3: TGTGCCAGCAGTTTAGCGGCAGTATTTAGCAATCAGCCCCAGCATTTT.

In this sample, this clonotype turned up a few times. The chain recombines TRBV9 with TRBJ1-3; D remains ambiguous. There are 16 residues in the CDR3. Germline lookup yields CDR1 SGDLS and CDR2 YYNGEE. V was clipped by 4 bases and J by 0 bases, with 14 bases between them. The CDR3 coding sequence is TGTGCCAGCAGCTTGAGAGGAGATTACTCTGGAAACACCATATATTTT. Amino acids: CASSLRGDYSGNTIYF.

This rearrangement joins TRBV6-2 or TRBV6-3 to TRBJ2-2; the D is unclear. This CDR3 is built from 16 residues. V lost 5 bases to trimming and J lost 0 bases, with 13 bases between them. Germline CDR1 MNHEY, CDR2 SVGEGT. The CDR3 sequence is CASSTDALSNTGELFF. DNA of the CDR3: TGTGCCAGCAGTACGGACGCCCTTTCGAACACCGGGGAGCTGTTTTTT.